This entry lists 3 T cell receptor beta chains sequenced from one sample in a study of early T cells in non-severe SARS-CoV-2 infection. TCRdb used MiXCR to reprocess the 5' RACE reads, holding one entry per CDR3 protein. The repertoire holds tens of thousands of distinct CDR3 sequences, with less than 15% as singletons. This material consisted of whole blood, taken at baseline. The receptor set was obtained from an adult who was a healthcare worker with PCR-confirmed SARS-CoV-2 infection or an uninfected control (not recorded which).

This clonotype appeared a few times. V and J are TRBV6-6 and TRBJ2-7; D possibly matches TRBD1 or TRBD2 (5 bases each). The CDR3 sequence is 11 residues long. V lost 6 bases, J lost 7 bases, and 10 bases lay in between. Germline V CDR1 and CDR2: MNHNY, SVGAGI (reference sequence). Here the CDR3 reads CASRGTREQYF. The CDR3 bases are TGTGCCAGCAGGGGGACGAGGGAGCAGTACTTC.

Here the CDR3 DNA reads TGTGCCAGCAGCCAAGGGGCTCTAGCGACCTACAATGAGCAGTTCTTC. It codes for CASSQGALATYNEQFF. The V gene is TRBV4-2, the J gene TRBJ2-1; D may be TRBD2 (6 bases). The CDR3 consists of 16 residues. CDR1 is LGHNA, CDR2 YNFKEQ, per germline. With 1 base removed from V and 2 bases from J, the gap between germline ends came to 12 bases.

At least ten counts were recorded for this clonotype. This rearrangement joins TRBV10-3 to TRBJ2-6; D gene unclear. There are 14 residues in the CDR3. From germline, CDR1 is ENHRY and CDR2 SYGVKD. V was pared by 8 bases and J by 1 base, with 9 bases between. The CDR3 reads CAIGSPSGANVLTF. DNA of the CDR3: TGTGCCATCGGCAGCCCTTCTGGGGCCAACGTCCTGACTTTC.